Listed below are T cell receptor beta chains from one sample, sequenced in a study of cytomegalovirus exposure and HLA in healthy donors. Sequencing was performed with immunoSEQ multiplex PCR; in TCRdb, only in-frame clones are kept and a portion is missing. The data show roughly 130,000 clones, 89% seen once. The sequenced material came from PBMCs. These receptors were collected from a man aged 25-40 years in good health and CMV-seronegative. Both conserved end residues are part of each CDR3. Each record gives: J gene, D gene, V gene, clone size, CDR3 DNA, CDR3 protein. A D gene is named only where the DNA matches it firmly. Not all rows give a size; the values are once, few, many and, for expanded clones, a class.

J: TRBJ1-2; D: TRBD1; V: TRBV29-1; size: .; DNA: TGCAGCGTGAGGGGACAGCTCTATGGCTACACCTTC; CDR3: CSVRGQLYGYTF
J: TRBJ2-7; D: .; V: TRBV29-1; size: .; DNA: TGCAGCGTTGCCGTCGGGGCCTACGAGCAGTACTTC; CDR3: CSVAVGAYEQYF
J: TRBJ2-7; D: .; V: TRBV7-9; size: .; DNA: TGTGCCAGCAGCTCGCAGTGGGAGCAGTACTTC; CDR3: CASSSQWEQYF
J: TRBJ2-5; D: .; V: TRBV28; size: .; DNA: TGTGCCAGCAGTTCCCGACAGGCACTGGGGACCCAGTACTTC; CDR3: CASSSRQALGTQYF
J: TRBJ2-7; D: .; V: TRBV5-4; size: .; DNA: TGTGCCAGCAGCTTGTCCGGGTATCCTTCCTACGAGCAGTACTTC; CDR3: CASSLSGYPSYEQYF
J: TRBJ2-1; D: .; V: TRBV29-1; size: .; DNA: TGCAGCGTTGAAGAGCAGGATCGCAATGAGCAGTTCTTC; CDR3: CSVEEQDRNEQFF
J: TRBJ1-1; D: TRBD1; V: TRBV5-1; size: .; DNA: TGCGCCAGCAGCCCCACCCTGATTAGGGGGCGCGGCACTGAAGCTTTCTTT; CDR3: CASSPTLIRGRGTEAFF
J: TRBJ1-3; D: .; V: TRBV2; size: .; DNA: TGTGCCAGCAGTATAGACACGAGCTCTGGAAACACCATATATTTT; CDR3: CASSIDTSSGNTIYF
J: TRBJ1-3; D: TRBD1; V: TRBV5-1; size: once; DNA: TGCGCCAGCAGCTTGACAGGGGCTGGAAACACCATATATTTT; CDR3: CASSLTGAGNTIYF
J: TRBJ2-3; D: .; V: TRBV7-2; size: .; DNA: TGTGCCAGCAGCTTGGAACTACATTCGCAGTATTTT; CDR3: CASSLELHSQYF
J: TRBJ1-5; D: .; V: TRBV4-3; size: .; DNA: TGCGCCAGCAGCCAAGATAGGACAGAATTTAATCAGCCCCAGCATTTT; CDR3: CASSQDRTEFNQPQHF
J: TRBJ2-5; D: .; V: TRBV29-1; size: .; DNA: TGCAGCGTCCTTGGGCAAAAAGAGACCCAGTACTTC; CDR3: CSVLGQKETQYF
J: TRBJ1-6; D: TRBD1; V: TRBV28; size: .; DNA: TGTGCCAGCAGTTTAGCAGGGGGTGCTAATTCACCCCTCCACTTT; CDR3: CASSLAGGANSPLHF
J: TRBJ2-3; D: .; V: TRBV7-2; size: .; DNA: TGTGCCAGCAGCTTAGCGCATCCACTAGCTATCACAGATACGCAGTATTTT; CDR3: CASSLAHPLAITDTQYF
J: TRBJ2-5; D: TRBD2; V: TRBV11-2; size: .; DNA: TGTGCCAGCAGCTTAGAAGTTAGACTAGCGGCTCATGGAGACCAGTACTTC; CDR3: CASSLEVRLAAHGDQYF
J: TRBJ2-2; D: .; V: TRBV28; size: .; DNA: TGTGCCAGCACTCTCCCAGTCACCGGGGAGCTGTTTTTT; CDR3: CASTLPVTGELFF
J: TRBJ2-7; D: .; V: TRBV5-1; size: once; DNA: TGCGCCAGCAGCTTGGAACAGACCTACGAGCAGTACTTC; CDR3: CASSLEQTYEQYF
J: TRBJ2-2; D: TRBD2; V: TRBV7-9; size: .; DNA: TGTGCCAGCAGCTTAGACGGCGGGAGGGATGGCACCGGGGAGCTGTTTTTT; CDR3: CASSLDGGRDGTGELFF
J: TRBJ1-1; D: TRBD1; V: TRBV27; size: .; DNA: TGTGCCAGCAGCCCTACAGGGGGCCACACTGAAGCTTTCTTT; CDR3: CASSPTGGHTEAFF
J: TRBJ1-1; D: .; V: TRBV9; size: .; DNA: TGTGCCAGCAGCGCCACAGTGAACACTGAAGCTTTCTTT; CDR3: CASSATVNTEAFF
J: TRBJ1-1; D: TRBD1; V: TRBV6-5; size: .; DNA: TGTGCCAGCAGGGGGACAGGAACTGAAGCTTTCTTT; CDR3: CASRGTGTEAFF
J: TRBJ1-5; D: TRBD1; V: TRBV10-3; size: .; DNA: TGTGCCATCAGTGAGGGACAGGGGGACCAGCCCCAGCATTTT; CDR3: CAISEGQGDQPQHF
J: TRBJ1-2; D: .; V: TRBV27; size: .; DNA: TGTGCCAGCAGTTTTGACAGGTCCAACTATGGCTACACCTTC; CDR3: CASSFDRSNYGYTF
J: TRBJ1-6; D: .; V: TRBV27; size: .; DNA: TGTGCCAGCAGTCCGGGGTGGGAAGCCTCACCCCTCCACTTT; CDR3: CASSPGWEASPLHF
J: TRBJ2-7; D: TRBD1; V: TRBV28; size: .; DNA: TGTGCCAGCAGTTTGGCAGGACAGGGTGGCGACGAGCAGTACTTC; CDR3: CASSLAGQGGDEQYF
J: TRBJ2-3; D: .; V: TRBV4-1; size: few; DNA: TGCGCCAGCAGCCCGTCTAGGGGATATACGCAGTATTTT; CDR3: CASSPSRGYTQYF
J: TRBJ1-1; D: .; V: TRBV5-1; size: once; DNA: TGCGCCAGCAGCTTGGTTGGGGCTTCGCTGAACACTGAAGCTTTCTTT; CDR3: CASSLVGASLNTEAFF
J: TRBJ2-7; D: .; V: TRBV7-2; size: .; DNA: TGTGCCAGCAGCTTAAGGAGGGGCAGCTACGAGCAGTACTTC; CDR3: CASSLRRGSYEQYF
J: TRBJ1-5; D: TRBD1; V: TRBV4-2; size: .; DNA: TGTGCCAGCAGCCCGGGACAGTATAGCAATCAGCCCCAGCATTTT; CDR3: CASSPGQYSNQPQHF
J: TRBJ1-2; D: TRBD1; V: TRBV4-1; size: .; DNA: TGCGCCAGCAGCCTCGGGACAGGGATTCTCTATGGCTACACCTTC; CDR3: CASSLGTGILYGYTF
J: TRBJ2-7; D: .; V: TRBV19; size: once; DNA: TGTGCCAGTAGTATTGCGGGGGCGGGGGCCTACGAGCAGTACTTC; CDR3: CASSIAGAGAYEQYF
J: TRBJ1-5; D: TRBD1; V: TRBV7-8; size: .; DNA: TGTGCCAGCAGCTTAGGGGGATGGGCACGACAGGGGGCTTTTCAGCCCCAGCATTTT; CDR3: CASSLGGWARQGAFQPQHF
J: TRBJ2-1; D: TRBD1; V: TRBV7-3; size: .; DNA: TGTGCCAGCAGCCACGGGACAGGCCTCAATGAGCAGTTCTTC; CDR3: CASSHGTGLNEQFF
J: TRBJ2-2; D: TRBD1; V: TRBV5-1; size: .; DNA: TGCGCCAGCAGCGACCGAACGGGACAGGGGATCGGGGAGCTGTTTTTT; CDR3: CASSDRTGQGIGELFF
J: TRBJ2-3; D: TRBD1; V: TRBV14; size: .; DNA: TGTGCCAGCAGCCATGACCCATGCCATCCCCGGGACAGAGCCACAGATACGCAGTATTTT; CDR3: CASSHDPCHPRDRATDTQYF